This T cell receptor beta chain was sequenced for a study of blood T cell repertoires in COVID-19 (dated by TCRdb to about 2020). With respect to the entire study: Samples covering the acute and convalescent phases of COVID-19 were provided by collaborators in the United States, Italy and Spain. The material from the prospective study consisted of cDNA or gDNA derived from T cells, B-cell-depleted T cells, or PBMCs. The dataset comprised deeply sampled blood TCRbeta repertoires from subjects exposed to, actively infected with, or recovered from COVID-19. A freely available public database, intended as a resource for researchers studying the immune response to SARS-CoV-2, is where the repertoires were released. The samples were drawn from the first 160 participants of the ongoing ImmuneRACE study and from 950 to 1,500 subjects provided by 6 global collaborators. Sample metadata almost always included a de-identified subject ID, COVID-19 status, age in years and sex. HLA class I and class II types, where available, came from metadata supplied by the sample provider rather than from assay-based typing. Broader findings and caveats from the paper: How much clinical and demographic metadata was included differed by source and by participant, and the metadata was provided uncurated.

This clone was counted once. Its antigen is currently not known. The input lacks base qualities; no much larger clone sits a single base away. TCRbeta CDR3 regions were amplified from genomic DNA using the immunoSEQ Assay, a bias-controlled multiplex PCR. In the authors' own workflow: The number of nucleated cells in each sample was estimated from the amplification of reference gene primers within the assay. To quantify the absolute abundance of each unique TCRbeta CDR3 rearrangement, sequence reads were collapsed and filtered. For each sample, productive Simpson clonality was calculated by taking the square root of Simpson's diversity index across productive rearrangements. The source is immuneACCESS, and TCRdb retained only in-frame sequences with V and J called. Part of the clones is not carried over; for the studies checked, unresolved V genes explain less than half of this, and the remainder is unexplained. V, J and clone size derive from that table, while D and trimming were established from the DNA sequence. This sample holds 90,000 to 120,000 clones; roughly 81% were observed only once. 2.1% of the sample comes from the top ten.

The collaborating institutions used their own protocols to collect whole blood in K2EDTA tubes. Collaborator samples were shipped for TCRbeta analysis as frozen whole blood, isolated PBMCs, or DNA extracted from either sample type. CDR1 and CDR2 (SNHLY, FYNNEI) derive from the germline V gene. The CDR3 measures 15 amino acids from cysteine to phenylalanine. The DNA shown is the 45-base CDR3, in frame from base 1. V loses 4 bases, J loses 0 bases, and the germline ends lie 12 bases apart. Here the chain combines TRBV2 and TRBJ1-1; TRBD1 might be the D gene, on 5 matching bases. The sequence was collected from a human donor in a cohort sampled during active COVID-19. Material for sequencing was peripheral blood. The CDR3 is CASSGDGLMNTEAFF. The DNA sequence is given as TGTGCCAGCAGTGGGGACGGACTAATGAACACTGAAGCTTTCTTT. Extended through the reference TRBV2 and TRBJ1-1 proteins, this CDR3 yields the full variable domain: EPEVTQTPSHQVTQMGQEVILRCVPISNHLYFYWYRQILGQKVEFLVSFYNNEISEKSEIFDDQFSVERPDGSNFTLKIRSTKLEDSAMYFCASSGDGLMNTEAFFGQGTRLTVV.